The rows below give T cell receptor beta chains drawn from one sample of a study of metastatic and nonmetastatic thyroid tumors. TCRdb reprocessed the PCR reads using MiXCR. The data show fewer than 20,000 clones, roughly 23% seen once. The sequencing input was adjacent normal tissue. These receptors all stem from a female donor with papillary thyroid cancer or a benign thyroid nodule (not recorded which). Some clones in this sample may be carry-over from other donors' samples. CDR3s include the opening cysteine and the closing phenylalanine or tryptophan. The order of the fields is J gene, clone size, D gene, V gene, CDR3 protein, CDR3 DNA. D genes are given only for firm matches. Clone size is stated in some rows and not others, as once, few, many or a class when expanded.

j_call: TRBJ1-5; clone_size: .; d_call: .; v_call: TRBV6-5; cdr3_aa: CASRPYLDGHSNQPQHF; cdr3_nt: TGTGCCAGCAGACCATACCTTGATGGGCATAGCAATCAGCCCCAGCATTTT
j_call: TRBJ1-5; clone_size: few; d_call: .; v_call: TRBV15; cdr3_aa: CATSSDSPYSNQPQHF; cdr3_nt: TGTGCCACCAGCTCAGACAGTCCCTATAGCAATCAGCCCCAGCATTTT
j_call: TRBJ1-1; clone_size: few; d_call: .; v_call: TRBV6-1; cdr3_aa: CASGTEYRANTESFF; cdr3_nt: TGTGCCAGCGGTACTGAATACAGGGCGAACACTGAATCTTTCTTT
j_call: TRBJ2-2; clone_size: many; d_call: .; v_call: TRBV27; cdr3_aa: CASSFPNTGELFF; cdr3_nt: TGTGCCAGCAGTTTCCCGAACACCGGGGAGCTGTTTTTT
j_call: TRBJ1-3; clone_size: .; d_call: .; v_call: TRBV6-1; cdr3_aa: CASSVRNPSSGNTIYF; cdr3_nt: TGTGCCAGCAGTGTAAGAAACCCTTCTTCTGGAAACACCATATATTTT
j_call: TRBJ2-7; clone_size: few; d_call: TRBD1; v_call: TRBV20-1; cdr3_aa: CSAREGTGNSYEQYF; cdr3_nt: TGCAGTGCTAGAGAGGGGACAGGTAACTCCTACGAGCAGTACTTC
j_call: TRBJ2-7; clone_size: .; d_call: TRBD1; v_call: TRBV20-1; cdr3_aa: CSARDHFTGGYEQYF; cdr3_nt: TGCAGTGCTAGGGACCACTTTACAGGGGGCTACGAGCAGTACTTC
j_call: TRBJ1-5; clone_size: .; d_call: .; v_call: TRBV15; cdr3_aa: CATSRDQGSNQPQHF; cdr3_nt: TGTGCCACCAGCAGAGATCAAGGGAGCAATCAGCCCCAGCATTTT
j_call: TRBJ2-7; clone_size: few; d_call: .; v_call: TRBV5-6; cdr3_aa: CASSLGRHQSSYEQYF; cdr3_nt: TGTGCCAGCAGCTTGGGGAGACACCAGAGCTCCTACGAGCAGTACTTC
j_call: TRBJ1-2; clone_size: .; d_call: .; v_call: TRBV4-3; cdr3_aa: CASSGGGGLNYGYTF; cdr3_nt: TGCGCCAGCAGCGGTGGGGGGGGACTGAACTATGGCTACACCTTC
j_call: TRBJ1-1; clone_size: few; d_call: .; v_call: TRBV6-5; cdr3_aa: CASSYKQTNTEAFF; cdr3_nt: TGTGCCAGCAGTTACAAACAGACGAACACTGAAGCTTTCTTT
j_call: TRBJ1-6; clone_size: few; d_call: TRBD1; v_call: TRBV28; cdr3_aa: CASSLWSGQNSPLHF; cdr3_nt: TGTGCCAGCAGTTTATGGTCGGGACAGAATTCACCCCTCCACTTT
j_call: TRBJ2-1; clone_size: .; d_call: TRBD2; v_call: TRBV7-3; cdr3_aa: CASSPGLAGAEQFF; cdr3_nt: TGTGCCAGCAGCCCGGGACTAGCGGGGGCTGAGCAGTTCTTC
j_call: TRBJ1-2; clone_size: many; d_call: TRBD1; v_call: TRBV2; cdr3_aa: CASSVGRGPHGYTF; cdr3_nt: TGTGCCAGCAGTGTTGGCAGGGGGCCGCATGGCTACACCTTC
j_call: TRBJ1-4; clone_size: .; d_call: TRBD1; v_call: TRBV19; cdr3_aa: CASSRTGPNEKLFF; cdr3_nt: TGTGCCAGTAGCAGGACAGGGCCCAATGAAAAACTGTTTTTT
j_call: TRBJ2-7; clone_size: .; d_call: TRBD2; v_call: TRBV28; cdr3_aa: CATSGGRSSYEQYF; cdr3_nt: TGTGCCACCTCGGGCGGGAGGAGCTCCTACGAGCAGTACTTC
j_call: TRBJ2-7; clone_size: .; d_call: .; v_call: TRBV20-1; cdr3_aa: CSARDASYEQYF; cdr3_nt: TGCAGTGCTAGGGACGCCAGCTACGAGCAGTACTTC
j_call: TRBJ1-6; clone_size: few; d_call: .; v_call: TRBV27; cdr3_aa: CASSLVLSGAYNSPLHF; cdr3_nt: TGTGCCAGCAGTTTAGTCCTGTCGGGGGCCTATAATTCACCCCTCCACTTT
j_call: TRBJ2-3; clone_size: .; d_call: .; v_call: TRBV30; cdr3_aa: CAWSVGSDTQYF; cdr3_nt: TGTGCCTGGAGTGTAGGATCAGATACGCAGTATTTT
j_call: TRBJ2-3; clone_size: .; d_call: .; v_call: TRBV20-1; cdr3_aa: CSATRDSLLDTQYF; cdr3_nt: TGCAGTGCTACCCGGGACTCCCTCTTGGATACGCAGTATTTT
j_call: TRBJ1-2; clone_size: few; d_call: .; v_call: TRBV6-1; cdr3_aa: CASGPGPNYGYTF; cdr3_nt: TGTGCCAGCGGGCCGGGGCCTAACTATGGCTACACCTTC
j_call: TRBJ1-2; clone_size: .; d_call: .; v_call: TRBV6-1; cdr3_aa: CASRTGFNYGYTF; cdr3_nt: TGTGCCAGCCGTACAGGCTTCAACTATGGCTACACCTTC
j_call: TRBJ2-7; clone_size: .; d_call: TRBD2; v_call: TRBV20-1; cdr3_aa: CSAAGTSGYEQYF; cdr3_nt: TGCAGTGCTGCTGGGACTAGCGGTTACGAGCAGTACTTC
j_call: TRBJ2-3; clone_size: .; d_call: TRBD2; v_call: TRBV30; cdr3_aa: CASKTSGTDTQYF; cdr3_nt: TGTGCCTCGAAGACTAGCGGCACAGATACGCAGTATTTT
j_call: TRBJ2-7; clone_size: few; d_call: .; v_call: TRBV20-1; cdr3_aa: CSAIRQAHGNEQYF; cdr3_nt: TGCAGTGCTATTAGGCAAGCCCATGGCAACGAGCAGTACTTC
j_call: TRBJ2-7; clone_size: .; d_call: TRBD1; v_call: TRBV10-3; cdr3_aa: CAISGPGGNYEQYF; cdr3_nt: TGTGCCATCAGTGGCCCAGGGGGCAATTACGAGCAGTACTTC
j_call: TRBJ2-1; clone_size: few; d_call: .; v_call: TRBV6-5; cdr3_aa: CASSYSRIRSNEQFF; cdr3_nt: TGTGCCAGCAGTTACTCTAGGATTCGCAGCAATGAGCAGTTCTTC
j_call: TRBJ1-4; clone_size: few; d_call: TRBD1; v_call: TRBV5-8; cdr3_aa: CASNRQGGEKLFF; cdr3_nt: TGTGCCAGCAATCGACAGGGGGGGGAAAAACTGTTTTTT
j_call: TRBJ1-6; clone_size: many; d_call: .; v_call: TRBV6-2/TRBV6-3; cdr3_aa: CASSYGSPLHF; cdr3_nt: TGTGCCAGCAGTTACGGTTCACCCCTCCACTTT
j_call: TRBJ2-3; clone_size: .; d_call: .; v_call: TRBV11-2; cdr3_aa: CASSLMGRGFSDTQYF; cdr3_nt: TGTGCCAGCAGCTTAATGGGCAGGGGATTCTCAGATACGCAGTATTTT
j_call: TRBJ2-7; clone_size: few; d_call: TRBD1; v_call: TRBV6-1; cdr3_aa: CASMGQGGPYEQYF; cdr3_nt: TGTGCCAGCATGGGACAGGGTGGCCCCTACGAGCAGTACTTC
j_call: TRBJ2-2; clone_size: few; d_call: .; v_call: TRBV5-1; cdr3_aa: CASSLDGTGELFF; cdr3_nt: TGCGCCAGCAGCTTGGATGGCACCGGGGAGCTGTTTTTT
j_call: TRBJ1-4; clone_size: .; d_call: TRBD1; v_call: TRBV4-3; cdr3_aa: CASSRVGQGNEKLFF; cdr3_nt: TGCGCCAGCAGCCGAGTGGGACAGGGAAATGAAAAACTGTTTTTT
j_call: TRBJ1-5; clone_size: once; d_call: .; v_call: TRBV11-2; cdr3_aa: CASSRDRGQPQHF; cdr3_nt: TGTGCCAGCAGTCGGGACCGGGGTCAGCCCCAGCATTTT
j_call: TRBJ2-1; clone_size: few; d_call: TRBD1; v_call: TRBV9; cdr3_aa: CASSPGGNEQFF; cdr3_nt: TGTGCCAGCAGCCCAGGGGGCAATGAGCAGTTCTTC
j_call: TRBJ1-6; clone_size: .; d_call: TRBD1; v_call: TRBV9; cdr3_aa: CASSVGAGTGRPLHF; cdr3_nt: TGTGCCAGCAGCGTAGGGGCCGGGACAGGGCGCCCCCTCCACTTT
j_call: TRBJ2-3; clone_size: .; d_call: TRBD2; v_call: TRBV20-1; cdr3_aa: CSAQGGRTSGSEDTQYF; cdr3_nt: TGCAGTGCTCAGGGGGGCAGGACTAGCGGGAGTGAAGATACGCAGTATTTT
j_call: TRBJ2-2; clone_size: .; d_call: .; v_call: TRBV6-1; cdr3_aa: CASRSGTENTGDLFF; cdr3_nt: TGTGCCAGCAGGTCCGGGACGGAGAACACCGGGGATCTGTTTTTT
j_call: TRBJ2-1; clone_size: .; d_call: .; v_call: TRBV19; cdr3_aa: CASSIEGYNEQFF; cdr3_nt: TGTGCCAGTAGTATTGAAGGTTACAATGAGCAGTTCTTC
j_call: TRBJ2-7; clone_size: .; d_call: TRBD1; v_call: TRBV7-2; cdr3_aa: CASSSSAGTGWEQYF; cdr3_nt: TGTGCCAGCAGCTCTAGCGCCGGGACAGGGTGGGAGCAGTACTTC
j_call: TRBJ1-5; clone_size: .; d_call: .; v_call: TRBV20-1; cdr3_aa: CSARETRYQPQHF; cdr3_nt: TGCAGTGCTAGAGAGACACGCTATCAGCCCCAGCATTTT
j_call: TRBJ2-4; clone_size: many; d_call: TRBD1; v_call: TRBV5-6; cdr3_aa: CASSLWDSSENIQYF; cdr3_nt: TGTGCCAGCAGCTTGTGGGACAGTTCCGAAAACATTCAGTACTTC
j_call: TRBJ2-7; clone_size: .; d_call: .; v_call: TRBV12-5; cdr3_aa: CASGSQWGEQYF; cdr3_nt: TGTGCTAGTGGTTCGCAGTGGGGGGAGCAGTACTTC
j_call: TRBJ2-7; clone_size: few; d_call: TRBD1; v_call: TRBV10-3; cdr3_aa: CAIGQAIHEQYF; cdr3_nt: TGTGCCATCGGACAGGCCATCCACGAGCAGTACTTC
j_call: TRBJ2-1; clone_size: large; d_call: TRBD2; v_call: TRBV28; cdr3_aa: CASSEGLAVTYNEQFF; cdr3_nt: TGTGCCAGCAGTGAGGGACTAGCGGTTACCTACAATGAGCAGTTCTTC
j_call: TRBJ2-2; clone_size: .; d_call: TRBD2; v_call: TRBV6-4; cdr3_aa: CASSYSSGGWNTGELFF; cdr3_nt: TGTGCCAGCAGTTACTCTAGCGGGGGGTGGAACACCGGGGAGCTGTTTTTT
j_call: TRBJ2-7; clone_size: few; d_call: TRBD2; v_call: TRBV15; cdr3_aa: CATSPGTSAYEQYF; cdr3_nt: TGTGCCACCAGCCCCGGGACTAGCGCGTACGAGCAGTACTTC
j_call: TRBJ2-7; clone_size: few; d_call: .; v_call: TRBV6-1; cdr3_aa: CASSPPDTSGEQYF; cdr3_nt: TGTGCCAGCAGCCCGCCGGACACGAGTGGGGAGCAGTACTTC
j_call: TRBJ2-3; clone_size: .; d_call: .; v_call: TRBV20-1; cdr3_aa: CSARRRTTWDTQYF; cdr3_nt: TGCAGTGCTAGACGGCGGACCACCTGGGATACGCAGTATTTT
j_call: TRBJ1-5; clone_size: .; d_call: .; v_call: TRBV20-1; cdr3_aa: CSARDRRQAIDQPQHF; cdr3_nt: TGCAGTGCTAGAGATCGCAGACAGGCCATCGATCAGCCCCAGCATTTT
j_call: TRBJ1-6; clone_size: .; d_call: .; v_call: TRBV5-8; cdr3_aa: CASSLETLRGSPLHF; cdr3_nt: TGTGCCAGCAGCTTGGAAACTCTAAGGGGTTCACCCCTCCACTTT
j_call: TRBJ1-5; clone_size: few; d_call: .; v_call: TRBV12-3/TRBV12-4; cdr3_aa: CASRPNTGTGGNQPQHF; cdr3_nt: TGTGCCAGCAGACCGAACACAGGGACGGGGGGCAATCAGCCCCAGCATTTT
j_call: TRBJ1-2; clone_size: few; d_call: .; v_call: TRBV24-1; cdr3_aa: CATSDGGGPETF; cdr3_nt: TGTGCCACCAGTGATGGGGGAGGGCCAGAGACCTTC
j_call: TRBJ2-5; clone_size: .; d_call: .; v_call: TRBV24-1; cdr3_aa: CATSDSAQGVYRETQYF; cdr3_nt: TGTGCCACCAGTGATTCAGCCCAGGGAGTATACAGGGAGACCCAGTACTTC
j_call: TRBJ2-1; clone_size: .; d_call: .; v_call: TRBV10-1; cdr3_aa: CASSELGVEQFF; cdr3_nt: TGCGCCAGCAGTGAGCTAGGAGTTGAGCAGTTCTTC